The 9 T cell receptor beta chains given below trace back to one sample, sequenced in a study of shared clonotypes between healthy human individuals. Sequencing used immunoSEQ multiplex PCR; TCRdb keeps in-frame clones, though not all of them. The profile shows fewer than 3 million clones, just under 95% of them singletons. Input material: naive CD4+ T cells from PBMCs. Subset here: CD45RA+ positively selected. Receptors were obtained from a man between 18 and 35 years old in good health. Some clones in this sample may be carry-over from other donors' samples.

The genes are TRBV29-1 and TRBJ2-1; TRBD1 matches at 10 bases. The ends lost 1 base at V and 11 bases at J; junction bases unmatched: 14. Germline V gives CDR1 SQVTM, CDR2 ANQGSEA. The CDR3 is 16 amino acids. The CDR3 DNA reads TGCAGCGTTGAAGTCGGAGGGACAGGGGCCGTCGAGAAGCAGTTCTTC. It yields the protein CSVEVGGTGAVEKQFF.

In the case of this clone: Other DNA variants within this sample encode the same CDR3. CDR3 in amino acids: CASSAGLAGYNEQFF. Here the CDR3 DNA reads TGCGCCAGCAGCGCGGGACTAGCGGGTTACAATGAGCAGTTCTTC. The chain joins TRBV5-1 to TRBJ2-1; 12 bases are shared with TRBD2. V trimming: 4 bases; J trimming: 4 bases; junction bases outside the gene matches: 3. The germline gives CDR1 SGHRS, CDR2 YFSETQ. CDR3 size: 15 residues.

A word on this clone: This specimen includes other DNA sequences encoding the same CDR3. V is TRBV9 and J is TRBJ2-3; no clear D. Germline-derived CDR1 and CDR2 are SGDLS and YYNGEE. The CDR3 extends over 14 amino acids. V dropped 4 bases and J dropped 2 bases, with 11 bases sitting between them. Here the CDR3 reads CASSPRSLTDTQYF. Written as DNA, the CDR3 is TGTGCCAGCAGCCCCCGGAGCCTCACAGATACGCAGTATTTT.

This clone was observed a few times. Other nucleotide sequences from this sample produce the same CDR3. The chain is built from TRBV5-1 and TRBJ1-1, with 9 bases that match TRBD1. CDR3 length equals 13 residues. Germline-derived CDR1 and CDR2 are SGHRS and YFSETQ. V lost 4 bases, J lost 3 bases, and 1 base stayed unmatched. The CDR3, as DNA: TGCGCCAGCAGCGGGACAGGGTACACTGAAGCTTTCTTT. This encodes CASSGTGYTEAFF.

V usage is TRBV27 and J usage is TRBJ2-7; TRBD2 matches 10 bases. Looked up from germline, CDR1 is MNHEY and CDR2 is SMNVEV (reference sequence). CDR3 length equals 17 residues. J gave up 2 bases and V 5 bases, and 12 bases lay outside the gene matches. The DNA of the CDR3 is TGTGCCAGCAGTGCCTATAGCGGGAGGAGTCTCCCCTACGAGCAGTACTTC. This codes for CASSAYSGRSLPYEQYF.

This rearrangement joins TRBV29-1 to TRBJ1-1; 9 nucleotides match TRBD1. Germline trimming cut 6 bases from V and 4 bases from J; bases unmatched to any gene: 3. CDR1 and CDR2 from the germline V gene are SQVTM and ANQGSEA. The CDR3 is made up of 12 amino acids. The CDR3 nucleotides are TGCAGCGTCCTGACAGGGGGCACTGAAGCTTTCTTT. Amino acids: CSVLTGGTEAFF.

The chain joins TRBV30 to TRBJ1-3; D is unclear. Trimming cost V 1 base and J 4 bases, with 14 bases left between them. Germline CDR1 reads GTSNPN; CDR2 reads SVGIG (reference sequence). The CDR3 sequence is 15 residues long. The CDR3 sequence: CAWSDNRLGGNTIYF. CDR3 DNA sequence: TGTGCCTGGAGTGACAACAGACTGGGGGGAAACACCATATATTTT.

The CDR3 DNA follows: TGTGCCTGGAGTCCCGTCGGAGGTCAGCCCCAGCATTTT. Protein sequence: CAWSPVGGQPQHF. The V call is TRBV30, the J call TRBJ1-5; D is uncertain. This CDR3 region has 13 residues. Germline CDR1 and CDR2: GTSNPN and SVGIG (reference sequence). V was clipped by 2 bases and J by 6 bases, with 11 bases between them.

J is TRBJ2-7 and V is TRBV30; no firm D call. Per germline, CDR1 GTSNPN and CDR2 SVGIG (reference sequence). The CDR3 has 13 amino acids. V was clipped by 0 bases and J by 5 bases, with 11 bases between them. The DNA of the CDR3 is TGTGCCTGGAGTGTAGTGGCCGGAGACGAGCAGTACTTC. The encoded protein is CAWSVVAGDEQYF.